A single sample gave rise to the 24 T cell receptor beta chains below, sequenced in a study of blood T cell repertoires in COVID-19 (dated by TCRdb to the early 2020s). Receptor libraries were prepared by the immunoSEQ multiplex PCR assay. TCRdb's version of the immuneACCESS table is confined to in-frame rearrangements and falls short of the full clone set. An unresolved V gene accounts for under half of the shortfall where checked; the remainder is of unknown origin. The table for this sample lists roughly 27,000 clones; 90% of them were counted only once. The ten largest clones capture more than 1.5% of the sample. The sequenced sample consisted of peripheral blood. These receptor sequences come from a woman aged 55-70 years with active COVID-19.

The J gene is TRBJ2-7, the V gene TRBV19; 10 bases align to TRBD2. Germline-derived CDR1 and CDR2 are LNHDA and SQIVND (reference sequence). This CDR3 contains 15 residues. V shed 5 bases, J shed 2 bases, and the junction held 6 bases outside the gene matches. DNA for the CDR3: TGTGCCAGTAGTTTCGGACTAGCGGACCCCTACGAGCAGTACTTC. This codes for CASSFGLADPYEQYF. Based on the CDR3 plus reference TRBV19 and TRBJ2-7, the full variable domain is DGGITQSPKYLFRKEGQNVTLSCEQNLNHDAMYWYRQDPGQGLRLIYYSQIVNDFQKGDIAEGYSVSREKKESFPLTVTSAQKNPTAFYLCASSFGLADPYEQYFGPGTRLTVT.

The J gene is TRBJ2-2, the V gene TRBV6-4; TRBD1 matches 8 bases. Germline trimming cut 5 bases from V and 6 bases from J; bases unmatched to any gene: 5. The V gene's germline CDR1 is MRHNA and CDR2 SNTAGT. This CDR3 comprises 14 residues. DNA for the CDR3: TGTGCCAGCAGTCCCGACAGGGGAGCCGGGGAGCTGTTTTTT. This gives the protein CASSPDRGAGELFF.

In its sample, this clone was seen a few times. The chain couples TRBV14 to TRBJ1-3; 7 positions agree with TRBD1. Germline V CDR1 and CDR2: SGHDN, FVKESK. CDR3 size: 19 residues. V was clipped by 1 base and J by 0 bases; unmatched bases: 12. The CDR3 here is CASSQGSYRDSYSGNTIYF. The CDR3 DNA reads TGTGCCAGCAGCCAAGGCAGCTACCGGGACAGTTACTCTGGAAACACCATATATTTT.

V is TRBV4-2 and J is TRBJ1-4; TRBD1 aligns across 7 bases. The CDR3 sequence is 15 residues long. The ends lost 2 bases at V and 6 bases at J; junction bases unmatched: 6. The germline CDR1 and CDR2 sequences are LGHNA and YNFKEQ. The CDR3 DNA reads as TGTGCCAGCAGCCAACCGACAGGGCTCGATGAAAAACTGTTTTTT. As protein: CASSQPTGLDEKLFF.

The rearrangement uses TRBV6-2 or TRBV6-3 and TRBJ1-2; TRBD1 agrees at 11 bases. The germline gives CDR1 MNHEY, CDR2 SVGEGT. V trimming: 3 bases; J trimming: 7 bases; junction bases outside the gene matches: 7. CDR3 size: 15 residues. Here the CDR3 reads CASSYSGQGAPGYTF. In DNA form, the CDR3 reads TGTGCCAGCAGTTATTCCGGACAGGGGGCTCCTGGCTACACCTTC.

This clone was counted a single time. DNA of the CDR3: TGTGCCAGTAGTGGGGGTAGCGGGAACACCGGGGAGCTGTTTTTT. This encodes CASSGGSGNTGELFF. This sequence joins TRBV19 and TRBJ2-2; D perhaps matches TRBD2 (6 bases). Trimming left V 5 bases short and J 1 base short, with 11 bases between. The germline V gene has CDR1 LNHDA and CDR2 SQIVND (reference sequence). The length of the CDR3 is 15 residues. Together with reference TRBV19 and TRBJ2-2, the CDR3 gives the full variable domain: DGGITQSPKYLFRKEGQNVTLSCEQNLNHDAMYWYRQDPGQGLRLIYYSQIVNDFQKGDIAEGYSVSREKKESFPLTVTSAQKNPTAFYLCASSGGSGNTGELFFGEGSRLTVL.

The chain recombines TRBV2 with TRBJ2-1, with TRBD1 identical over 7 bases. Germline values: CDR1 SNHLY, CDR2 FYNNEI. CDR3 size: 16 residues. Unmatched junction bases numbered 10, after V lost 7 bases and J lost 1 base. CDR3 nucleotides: TGTGCCAGCACCCGAAGGGAACAGGGGTCCTACAATGAGCAGTTCTTC. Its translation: CASTRREQGSYNEQFF.

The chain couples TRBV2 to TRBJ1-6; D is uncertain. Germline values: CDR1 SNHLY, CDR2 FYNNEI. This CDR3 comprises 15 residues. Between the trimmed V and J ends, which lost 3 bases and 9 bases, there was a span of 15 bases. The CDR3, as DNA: TGTGCCAGCAGTGAGGGTTGGAGGAATAGTTCACCCCTCCACTTT. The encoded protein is CASSEGWRNSSPLHF.

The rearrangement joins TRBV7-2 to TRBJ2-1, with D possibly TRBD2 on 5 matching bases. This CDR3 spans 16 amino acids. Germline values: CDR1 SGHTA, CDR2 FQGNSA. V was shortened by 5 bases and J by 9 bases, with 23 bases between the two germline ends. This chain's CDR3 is CASSTTPGLYQREQFF. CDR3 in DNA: TGTGCCAGCAGCACTACACCCGGACTCTACCAACGTGAGCAGTTCTTC. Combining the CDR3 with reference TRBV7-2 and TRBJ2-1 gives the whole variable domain GAGVSQSPSNKVTEKGKDVELRCDPISGHTALYWYRQSLGQGLEFLIYFQGNSAPDKSGLPSDRFSAERTGGSVSTLTIQRTQQEDSAVYLCASSTTPGLYQREQFFGPGTRLTVL.

In nucleotides, the CDR3 is TGTGCCATCAGTGAGGTGGCAGGGGAGAATGAAAAACTGTTTTTT. This translates into CAISEVAGENEKLFF. J is TRBJ1-4 and V is TRBV10-3; possibly TRBD1 for D (6 bases). Trimming took off 2 bases at V and 5 bases at J, with 12 bases between the two ends. Germline loops: CDR1 ENHRY, CDR2 SYGVKD. CDR3 length: 15 amino acids.

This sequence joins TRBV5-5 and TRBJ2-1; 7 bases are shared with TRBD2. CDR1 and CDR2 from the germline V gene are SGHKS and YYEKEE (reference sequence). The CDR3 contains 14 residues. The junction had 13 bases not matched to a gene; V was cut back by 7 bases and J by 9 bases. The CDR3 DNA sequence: TGTGCCAGCTCCCGGGACGCGGGAGTGTTTGAGCAGTTCTTC. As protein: CASSRDAGVFEQFF.

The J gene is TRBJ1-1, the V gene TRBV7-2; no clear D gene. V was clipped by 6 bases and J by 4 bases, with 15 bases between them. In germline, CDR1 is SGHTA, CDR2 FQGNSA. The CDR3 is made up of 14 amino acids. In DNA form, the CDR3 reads TGTGCCAGCAGACCCGATTCGAGTCGCACTGAAGCTTTCTTT. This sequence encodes CASRPDSSRTEAFF.

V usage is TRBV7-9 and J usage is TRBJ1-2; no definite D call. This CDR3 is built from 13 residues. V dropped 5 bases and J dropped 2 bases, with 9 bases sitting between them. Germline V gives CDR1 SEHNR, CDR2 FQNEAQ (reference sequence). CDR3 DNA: TGTGCCAGCAGCCTTAGCTTCAACTATGGCTACACCTTC. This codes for CASSLSFNYGYTF.

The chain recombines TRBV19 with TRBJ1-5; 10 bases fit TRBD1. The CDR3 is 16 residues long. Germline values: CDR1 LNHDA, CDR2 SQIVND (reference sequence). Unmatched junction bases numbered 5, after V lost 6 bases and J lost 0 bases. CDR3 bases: TGTGCCAGTAGCTTGGGACAGGGGATTAGCAATCAGCCCCAGCATTTT. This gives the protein CASSLGQGISNQPQHF.

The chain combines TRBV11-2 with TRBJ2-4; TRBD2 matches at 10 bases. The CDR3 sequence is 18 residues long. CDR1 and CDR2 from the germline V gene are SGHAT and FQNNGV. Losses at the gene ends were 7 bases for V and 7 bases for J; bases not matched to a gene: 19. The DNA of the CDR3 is TGTGCCAGCACCATTTGGGAGGCGGCTAGCGGGAGTCGTAACATTCAGTACTTC. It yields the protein CASTIWEAASGSRNIQYF.

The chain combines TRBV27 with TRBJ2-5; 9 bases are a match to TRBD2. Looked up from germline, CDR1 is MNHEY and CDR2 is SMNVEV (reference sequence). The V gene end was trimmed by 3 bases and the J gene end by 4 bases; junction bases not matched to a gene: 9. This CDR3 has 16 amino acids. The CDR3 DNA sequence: TGTGCCAGCAGTTTCAGAGGGCGGGAGGGCCGAGAGACCCAGTACTTC. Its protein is CASSFRGREGRETQYF.

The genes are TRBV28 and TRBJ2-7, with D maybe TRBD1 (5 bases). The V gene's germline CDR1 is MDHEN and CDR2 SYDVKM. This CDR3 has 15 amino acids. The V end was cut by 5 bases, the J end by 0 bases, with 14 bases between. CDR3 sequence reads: CASSQIQGFSYEQYF. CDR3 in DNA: TGTGCCAGCAGTCAAATCCAGGGTTTCTCCTACGAGCAGTACTTC.

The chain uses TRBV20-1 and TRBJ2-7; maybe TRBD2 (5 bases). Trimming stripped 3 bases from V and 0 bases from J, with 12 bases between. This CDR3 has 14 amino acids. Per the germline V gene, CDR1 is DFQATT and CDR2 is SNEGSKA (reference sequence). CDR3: CSASGSIVSYEQYF. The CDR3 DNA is TGCAGTGCTAGTGGGAGTATAGTCTCCTACGAGCAGTACTTC.

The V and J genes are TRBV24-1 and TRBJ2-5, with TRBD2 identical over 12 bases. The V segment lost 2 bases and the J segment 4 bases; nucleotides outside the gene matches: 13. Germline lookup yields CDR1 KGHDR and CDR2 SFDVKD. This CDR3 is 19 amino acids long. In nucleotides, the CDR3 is TGTGCCACCAGTGATTCACGGACTAGCGGGAAGGGGTCGGGAGAGACCCAGTACTTC. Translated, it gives CATSDSRTSGKGSGETQYF.

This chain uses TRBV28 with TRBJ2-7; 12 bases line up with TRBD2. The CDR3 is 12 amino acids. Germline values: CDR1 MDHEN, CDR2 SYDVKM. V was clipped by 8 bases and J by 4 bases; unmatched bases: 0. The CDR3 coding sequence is TGTGCCAGCGGGACTAGCGGGTACGAGCAGTACTTC. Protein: CASGTSGYEQYF.

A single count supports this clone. DNA for the CDR3: TGTGCCAGCTTTCGGAGCTACGAGCAGTACTTC. The encoded protein is CASFRSYEQYF. V gene TRBV2 combines with J gene TRBJ2-7; D uncertain. Germline V gene sequence: CDR1 SNHLY, CDR2 FYNNEI. The CDR3 loop spans 11 amino acids. V dropped 8 bases and J dropped 3 bases, with 8 bases sitting between them. The full variable domain, with the rest looked up from reference TRBV2 and TRBJ2-7, is EPEVTQTPSHQVTQMGQEVILRCVPISNHLYFYWYRQILGQKVEFLVSFYNNEISEKSEIFDDQFSVERPDGSNFTLKIRSTKLEDSAMYFCASFRSYEQYFGPGTRLTVT.

CDR3 bases: TGTGCCAGCAGCCAAGGCGGGCGGTGGCAGTACTTC. It is translated as CASSQGGRWQYF. J is TRBJ2-7 and V is TRBV3-1 (or the pseudogene TRBV3-2), with a possible D match to TRBD2 (5 bases). The V end was cut by 1 base, the J end by 9 bases, with 10 bases between. This CDR3 is built from 12 residues. In germline, CDR1 is LGHDT, CDR2 YNNKEL (reference sequence).

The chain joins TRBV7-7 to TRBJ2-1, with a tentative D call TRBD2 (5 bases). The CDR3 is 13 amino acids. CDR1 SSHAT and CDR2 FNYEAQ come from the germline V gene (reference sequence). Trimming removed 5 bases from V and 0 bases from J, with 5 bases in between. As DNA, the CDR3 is TGTGCCAGCAGCCGGGACTCCTACAATGAGCAGTTCTTC. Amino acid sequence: CASSRDSYNEQFF.

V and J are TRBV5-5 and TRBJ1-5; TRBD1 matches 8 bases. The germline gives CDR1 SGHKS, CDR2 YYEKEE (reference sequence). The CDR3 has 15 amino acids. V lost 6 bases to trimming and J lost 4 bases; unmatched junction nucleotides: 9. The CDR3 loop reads CASTYTGGRNQPQHF. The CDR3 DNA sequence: TGTGCCAGCACCTATACAGGGGGAAGGAATCAGCCCCAGCATTTT.